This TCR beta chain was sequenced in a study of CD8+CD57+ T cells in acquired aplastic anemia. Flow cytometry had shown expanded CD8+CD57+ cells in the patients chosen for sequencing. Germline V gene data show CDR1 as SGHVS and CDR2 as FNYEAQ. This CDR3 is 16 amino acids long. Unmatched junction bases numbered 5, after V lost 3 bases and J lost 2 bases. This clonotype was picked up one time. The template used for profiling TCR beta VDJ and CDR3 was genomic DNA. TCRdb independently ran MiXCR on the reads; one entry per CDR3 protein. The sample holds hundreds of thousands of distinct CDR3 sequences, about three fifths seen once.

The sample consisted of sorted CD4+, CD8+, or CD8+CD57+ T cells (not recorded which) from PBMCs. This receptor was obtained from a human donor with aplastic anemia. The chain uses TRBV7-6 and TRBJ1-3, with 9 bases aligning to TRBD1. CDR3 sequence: CASSLGQGPPGNTIYF. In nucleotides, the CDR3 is TGTGCCAGCAGCTTGGGACAGGGCCCCCCTGGAAACACCATATATTTT. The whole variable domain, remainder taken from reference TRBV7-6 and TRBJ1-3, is GAGVSQSPRYKVTKRGQDVALRCDPISGHVSLYWYRQALGQGPEFLTYFNYEAQQDKSGLPNDRFSAERPEGSISTLTIQRTEQRDSAMYRCASSLGQGPPGNTIYFGEGSWLTVV.